The following is a TCR beta chain sequence with its context. Its target is not known. Different DNA sequences within this sample yield the same CDR3. The protocol was immunoSEQ multiplex PCR, while the TCRdb copy is restricted to in-frame clones and leaves out a portion. Of millions of clones detected, more than 90% appear once; the ten largest clones hold under 0.15%. This sample was taken from a study of shared clonotypes between healthy human individuals. Study-wide background: Three CD4 naive, three CD4 memory, two CD8 naive and one CD8 memory plate were used per donor. Regarding the study as a whole: Sorted-subset sequencing was shown by rarefaction to be incomplete despite large depth. A limitation of the genetic and exposure-history diversity represented arose from few donors. The naive CD4 repertoires of a handful of donors were compared, and approximately 4.7% of clonotypes were shared.

CDR1 is MDHEN, CDR2 SYDVKM, per germline. The CDR3 runs to 12 residues. Trimming took off 3 bases at V and 6 bases at J, with 6 bases between the two ends. This TCR was recovered from a man aged 18 to 29 in good health. Source material: naive CD4+ T cells sorted from blood. Stated subset: CD45RA+ positively selected. V gene TRBV28 combines with J gene TRBJ1-5; D call uncertain. The CDR3 coding sequence is TGTGCCAGCAGTTTGGGCGGTCAGCCCCAGCATTTT. Encoded protein: CASSLGGQPQHF.